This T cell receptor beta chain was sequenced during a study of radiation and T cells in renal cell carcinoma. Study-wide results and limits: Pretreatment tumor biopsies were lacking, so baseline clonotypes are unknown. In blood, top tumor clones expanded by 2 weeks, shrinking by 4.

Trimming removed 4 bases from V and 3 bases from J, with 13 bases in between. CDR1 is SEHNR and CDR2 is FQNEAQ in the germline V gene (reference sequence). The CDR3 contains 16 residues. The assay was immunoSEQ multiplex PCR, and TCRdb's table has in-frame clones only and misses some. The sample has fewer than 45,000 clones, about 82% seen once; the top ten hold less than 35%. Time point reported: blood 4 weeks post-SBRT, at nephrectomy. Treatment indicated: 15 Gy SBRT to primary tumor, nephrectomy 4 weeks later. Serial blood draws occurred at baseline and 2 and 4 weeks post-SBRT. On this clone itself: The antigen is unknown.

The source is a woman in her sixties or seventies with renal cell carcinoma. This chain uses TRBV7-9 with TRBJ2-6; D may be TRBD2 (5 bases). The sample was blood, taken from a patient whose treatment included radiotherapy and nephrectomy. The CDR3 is CASSSDGESGANVLTF. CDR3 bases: TGTGCCAGCAGCTCAGATGGGGAGAGTGGGGCCAACGTCCTGACTTTC.